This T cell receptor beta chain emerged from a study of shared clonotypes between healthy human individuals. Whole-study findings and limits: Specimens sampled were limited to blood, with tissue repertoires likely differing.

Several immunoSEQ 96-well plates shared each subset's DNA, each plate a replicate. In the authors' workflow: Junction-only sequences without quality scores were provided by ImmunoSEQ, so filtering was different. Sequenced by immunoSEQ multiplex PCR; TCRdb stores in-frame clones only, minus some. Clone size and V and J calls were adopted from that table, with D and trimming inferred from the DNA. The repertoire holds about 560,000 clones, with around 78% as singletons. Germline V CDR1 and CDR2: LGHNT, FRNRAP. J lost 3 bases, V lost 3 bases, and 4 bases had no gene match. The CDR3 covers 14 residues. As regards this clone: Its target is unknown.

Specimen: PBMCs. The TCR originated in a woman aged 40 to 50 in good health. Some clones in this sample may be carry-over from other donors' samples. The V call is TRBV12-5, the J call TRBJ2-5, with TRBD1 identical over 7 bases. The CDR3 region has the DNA TGTGCTAGTGGTTTAGACGGGACAGAAGAGACCCAGTACTTC. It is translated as CASGLDGTEETQYF. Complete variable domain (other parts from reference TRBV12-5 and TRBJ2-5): DARVTQTPRHKVTEMGQEVTMRCQPILGHNTVFWYRQTMMQGLELLAYFRNRAPLDDSGMPKDRFSAEMPDATLATLKIQPSEPRDSAVYFCASGLDGTEETQYFGPGTRLLVL.